This TCR beta chain was captured in a study of patients and donors after allogeneic stem cell transplantation. The CDR3 length is 15 residues. CDR1 is SEHNR and CDR2 is FQNEAQ in the germline V gene (reference sequence). V lost 6 bases and J lost 7, with 20 bases in between. In TCRdb, the RT-PCR reads were re-called with MiXCR into one record per CDR3 protein. The repertoire holds 920,000 or so distinct CDR3 sequences, with 15% to 20% as singletons. This rearrangement joins TRBV7-9 to TRBJ2-3; TRBD1 might be the D (5 bases). Sequenced material: blood, either unsorted or a sorted T cell fraction (not recorded which). The receptor was derived from a human donor who was either an allogeneic HSCT recipient or a stem cell or donor lymphocyte infusion donor (not recorded which). It is not recorded whose cells these are; they may come from a transplant donor. CDR3 loop: CASRQIYRSNYTQYF. The CDR3 DNA follows: TGTGCCAGCAGACAAATCTACAGGAGCAACTATACGCAGTATTTT.